The 2 T cell receptor beta chains below come from one sample, sequenced in a study of cytomegalovirus exposure and HLA in healthy donors. The PCR ran on 60 Vbeta and 13 Jbeta primers. The assay was immunoSEQ multiplex PCR, and TCRdb's table has in-frame clones only and misses some. The repertoire holds 95,000 to 150,000 clones, about 8.6% seen once, with 6% in the top ten. Sequences were obtained from PBMCs. All receptors derive from a woman in her 40s in good health and CMV-seropositive.

V gene TRBV5-8 combines with J gene TRBJ1-5; 9 bases agree with TRBD1. This CDR3 region has 17 residues. Germline CDR1 reads SGHTS; CDR2 reads YDEGEE. The V segment lost 1 base and the J segment 1 base; nucleotides outside the gene matches: 6. In DNA form, the CDR3 reads TGTGCCAGCAGCTTGCTCCGGACAGGGGTGAGCAATCAGCCCCAGCATTTT. Its translation is CASSLLRTGVSNQPQHF.

CDR3 sequence: CASREEGYGYTF. CDR3 bases: TGTGCCAGTAGAGAGGAGGGCTATGGCTACACCTTC. The V call is TRBV6-5, the J call TRBJ1-2; D is unresolved. The CDR3 has 12 amino acids. V was shortened by 9 bases and J by 4 bases, with 12 bases between the two germline ends. Germline CDR1 reads MNHEY; CDR2 reads SVGAGI.